This T cell receptor (beta chain) was documented in a study of CD8+ T cells in alopecia areata. About the study: Twice a day, 5 to 10 mg of oral tofacitinib was administered to treated patients. Tofacitinib lasted 6 to 18 months, then 6 months off drug. Overall study findings and caveats: Mice showed clearer TCR sharing than patients did, a gap that was possibly HLA-related.

Specified treatment: oral pan-JAK inhibitor, 5-10 mg twice daily. Punch biopsies of lesional scalp, plus peripheral blood, were taken from alopecia areata patients. Trimming removed 6 bases at V and 4 bases at J, with 12 bases between. The CDR3 loop spans 12 amino acids. Germline-derived CDR1 and CDR2 are SQVTM and ANQGSEA. Extraction of RNA preceded its reverse transcription into cDNA, which served as the sequencing template. The method was immunoSEQ multiplex PCR; TCRdb's version includes in-frame clones alone and lacks a portion of them. The sample gives around 190,000 clones, 64% of which show up once; approximately 1.3% is in the top ten. Points on this clone: What it binds is not known.

This clonotype was obtained from a human donor with alopecia areata. The V and J genes are TRBV29-1 and TRBJ1-1; D unresolved. The source material was CD4+ T cells sorted from blood, sampled around week 50, from a patient treated with tofacitinib. The CDR3 region is CSVRTEITEAFF. CDR3 sequence (DNA): TGCAGCGTCAGGACTGAGATCACTGAAGCTTTCTTT.